This T cell receptor (beta chain) was sequenced in a study of shared clonotypes between healthy human individuals. This clone was picked up a small number of times. This CDR3 region has 14 residues. CDR1 SGHDT and CDR2 YYEEEE come from the germline V gene. V was clipped by 4 bases and J by 4 bases; unmatched bases: 6. TCRdb's copy holds only in-frame clones and misses some; the assay was immunoSEQ multiplex PCR. The sample lists about 110,000 clones, 68% seen once, with approximately 25% in the top ten. The source is a woman in her 30s in good health. The chain carries TRBV5-6 and TRBJ2-7; the match to TRBD1 covers 9 bases. Sequencing input: memory CD8+ T cells sorted from blood. Indicated subset: CD45RO+ cells pooled with CCR7-negative TemRA cells. CDR3 sequence: CASSLGQGLYEQYF. As DNA, the CDR3 is TGTGCCAGCAGCCTTGGACAGGGGCTGTACGAGCAGTACTTC.